Listed below are T cell receptor beta chains from one sample, sequenced in a study of OX40 agonist ivuxolimab in advanced cancers. Produced via immunoSEQ multiplex PCR; TCRdb's table is partial and in-frame only. The sample comprises about 51,000 clones, around nine tenths of which are singletons, and approximately 3.8% rests with the top ten. Source: CD4+ or CD8+ T cells sorted from blood, taken in a trial of the OX40 agonist ivuxolimab. The origin of the receptors is an adult with an advanced solid tumor such as melanoma, head and neck, liver or kidney cancer. Both conserved end residues are part of each CDR3. The order of the fields is CDR3 protein, CDR3 DNA, J gene, clone size, D gene, V gene. A D gene is named only where the DNA matches it firmly. A row's size may be missing; if present it is once, few, many or a size class.

CDR3aa: CASSPTAPDYEQYF
CDR3nt: TGTGCCAGCAGTCCGACCGCACCGGACTACGAGCAGTACTTC
j_gene: TRBJ2-7
abundance: -
d_gene: -
v_gene: TRBV28

CDR3aa: CASSPVGGGQETQYF
CDR3nt: TGTGCCAGTAGCCCCGTGGGAGGGGGTCAAGAGACCCAGTACTTC
j_gene: TRBJ2-5
abundance: -
d_gene: -
v_gene: TRBV19

CDR3aa: CAWSALAGSTDTQYF
CDR3nt: TGTGCCTGGAGTGCCTTGGCGGGGAGCACAGATACGCAGTATTTT
j_gene: TRBJ2-3
abundance: -
d_gene: -
v_gene: TRBV30

CDR3aa: CASSPARKVTGELFF
CDR3nt: TGTGCCAGCAGTCCTGCGAGAAAGGTGACCGGGGAGCTGTTTTTT
j_gene: TRBJ2-2
abundance: -
d_gene: -
v_gene: TRBV6-6

CDR3aa: CASSIGGGQSQPQHF
CDR3nt: TGTGCCAGTAGTATAGGCGGGGGGCAGAGTCAGCCCCAGCATTTT
j_gene: TRBJ1-5
abundance: -
d_gene: -
v_gene: TRBV19

CDR3aa: CSVSSHNEQFF
CDR3nt: TGCAGCGTTAGTAGCCATAATGAGCAGTTCTTC
j_gene: TRBJ2-1
abundance: -
d_gene: -
v_gene: TRBV29-1

CDR3aa: CASSSLRGGETQYF
CDR3nt: TGTGCCAGCAGCTCCCTCCGGGGGGGGGAGACCCAGTACTTC
j_gene: TRBJ2-5
abundance: -
d_gene: TRBD2
v_gene: TRBV9

CDR3aa: CSVHRTGNTEAFF
CDR3nt: TGCAGCGTACACCGGACAGGCAACACTGAAGCTTTCTTT
j_gene: TRBJ1-1
abundance: -
d_gene: TRBD1
v_gene: TRBV29-1

CDR3aa: CASSPDRGTGNTIYF
CDR3nt: TGTGCCAGCAGCCCCGACAGGGGGACTGGAAACACCATATATTTT
j_gene: TRBJ1-3
abundance: -
d_gene: TRBD1
v_gene: TRBV7-3

CDR3aa: CASSFLLSGSSSYEQYF
CDR3nt: TGTGCCAGCAGCTTCCTTTTGTCTGGTTCTAGCTCCTACGAGCAGTACTTC
j_gene: TRBJ2-7
abundance: once
d_gene: -
v_gene: TRBV5-6

CDR3aa: CASQTTRNTEAFF
CDR3nt: TGCGCCAGTCAAACGACTCGGAACACTGAAGCTTTCTTT
j_gene: TRBJ1-1
abundance: -
d_gene: -
v_gene: TRBV5-1

CDR3aa: CASSRVWNSEAFF
CDR3nt: TGTGCCAGCAGCCGTGTCTGGAATAGTGAAGCTTTCTTT
j_gene: TRBJ1-1
abundance: -
d_gene: -
v_gene: TRBV7-9

CDR3aa: CAINSGGPDTQYF
CDR3nt: TGTGCCATCAATAGCGGCGGCCCAGATACGCAGTATTTT
j_gene: TRBJ2-3
abundance: -
d_gene: -
v_gene: TRBV10-3

CDR3aa: CASSAGRGWGEQYF
CDR3nt: TGTGCCAGCAGCGCCGGGAGGGGATGGGGCGAGCAGTACTTC
j_gene: TRBJ2-7
abundance: once
d_gene: TRBD2
v_gene: TRBV13

CDR3aa: CASSLPGGKYF
CDR3nt: TGTGCCAGCAGCCTCCCTGGTGGAAAGTACTTC
j_gene: TRBJ2-7
abundance: -
d_gene: -
v_gene: TRBV28

CDR3aa: CASGRQGGQPQHF
CDR3nt: TGTGCCAGCGGGCGACAGGGGGGTCAGCCCCAGCATTTT
j_gene: TRBJ1-5
abundance: -
d_gene: TRBD1
v_gene: TRBV6-1

CDR3aa: CASSSEGRGDSETQYF
CDR3nt: TGCGCCAGCAGCTCCGAGGGGCGGGGGGACAGTGAGACCCAGTACTTC
j_gene: TRBJ2-5
abundance: -
d_gene: -
v_gene: TRBV5-1

CDR3aa: CASSDYRIGSYEQYF
CDR3nt: TGTGCCAGCAGTGATTATCGCATTGGCTCCTACGAGCAGTACTTC
j_gene: TRBJ2-7
abundance: -
d_gene: -
v_gene: TRBV6-1

CDR3aa: CASSKEEGELFF
CDR3nt: TGTGCCAGCAGCAAAGAGGAAGGGGAGCTGTTTTTT
j_gene: TRBJ2-2
abundance: -
d_gene: -
v_gene: TRBV21-1

CDR3aa: CASSSSPGNTIYF
CDR3nt: TGTGCCAGCAGCTCTTCCCCTGGAAACACCATATATTTT
j_gene: TRBJ1-3
abundance: -
d_gene: -
v_gene: TRBV7-3

CDR3aa: CASSIGVSGNTIYF
CDR3nt: TGTGCCAGTAGTATCGGGGTCTCTGGAAACACCATATATTTT
j_gene: TRBJ1-3
abundance: -
d_gene: -
v_gene: TRBV19

CDR3aa: CAIRSDRQETQYF
CDR3nt: TGTGCCATCAGATCGGACAGACAAGAGACCCAGTACTTC
j_gene: TRBJ2-5
abundance: -
d_gene: -
v_gene: TRBV10-3

CDR3aa: CASTNLGQGKTEAFF
CDR3nt: TGTGCCAGCACCAATCTGGGACAGGGCAAGACTGAAGCTTTCTTT
j_gene: TRBJ1-1
abundance: -
d_gene: TRBD1
v_gene: TRBV6-5

CDR3aa: CASSQEAAGWETQYF
CDR3nt: TGTGCCAGCAGCCAAGAGGCAGCAGGGTGGGAGACCCAGTACTTC
j_gene: TRBJ2-5
abundance: -
d_gene: -
v_gene: TRBV14

CDR3aa: CASSGTSGKPGELFF
CDR3nt: TGTGCCAGCAGCGGGACTAGCGGGAAACCCGGGGAGCTGTTTTTT
j_gene: TRBJ2-2
abundance: -
d_gene: TRBD2
v_gene: TRBV6-5

CDR3aa: CASSILAGGLPITDTQYF
CDR3nt: TGTGCCAGCAGCATACTAGCGGGGGGACTTCCTATCACAGATACGCAGTATTTT
j_gene: TRBJ2-3
abundance: -
d_gene: TRBD2
v_gene: TRBV4-2

CDR3aa: CASSLLGLTLGTEAFF
CDR3nt: TGCGCCAGCAGCTTGTTAGGGCTTACCCTGGGCACTGAAGCTTTCTTT
j_gene: TRBJ1-1
abundance: -
d_gene: -
v_gene: TRBV5-1

CDR3aa: CASSGTENQPQHF
CDR3nt: TGTGCCAGCAGTGGGACAGAGAATCAGCCCCAGCATTTT
j_gene: TRBJ1-5
abundance: -
d_gene: TRBD1
v_gene: TRBV28

CDR3aa: CTSSQDETGNQPQHF
CDR3nt: TGCACCAGCAGCCAAGATGAAACTGGCAATCAGCCCCAGCATTTT
j_gene: TRBJ1-5
abundance: -
d_gene: -
v_gene: TRBV1

CDR3aa: CATSIWGETQYF
CDR3nt: TGTGCCACCAGCATATGGGGGGAGACCCAGTACTTC
j_gene: TRBJ2-5
abundance: -
d_gene: -
v_gene: TRBV15

CDR3aa: CASSWGGQGPGYGYTF
CDR3nt: TGTGCCAGCAGCTGGGGTGGACAGGGGCCTGGGTATGGCTACACCTTC
j_gene: TRBJ1-2
abundance: -
d_gene: TRBD1
v_gene: TRBV5-5

CDR3aa: CASKNRASQRPQHF
CDR3nt: TGTGCCAGTAAAAATCGAGCCTCCCAACGGCCCCAGCATTTT
j_gene: TRBJ1-5
abundance: -
d_gene: -
v_gene: TRBV19

CDR3aa: CASSWGAGIAGNIQYF
CDR3nt: TGTGCCAGCAGCTGGGGCGCGGGAATCGCGGGAAACATTCAGTACTTC
j_gene: TRBJ2-4
abundance: -
d_gene: -
v_gene: TRBV7-2

CDR3aa: CASSLAGGLPYNEQFF
CDR3nt: TGTGCCAGCAGCTTAGCGGGGGGGCTCCCCTACAATGAGCAGTTCTTC
j_gene: TRBJ2-1
abundance: -
d_gene: -
v_gene: TRBV7-2

CDR3aa: CASSPTITPGNTEAFF
CDR3nt: TGTGCCAGCTCACCGACGATCACCCCTGGGAACACTGAAGCTTTCTTT
j_gene: TRBJ1-1
abundance: -
d_gene: -
v_gene: TRBV18

CDR3aa: CASSRDRDLYEQYF
CDR3nt: TGTGCCAGCAGCCGGGACAGGGACCTCTACGAGCAGTACTTC
j_gene: TRBJ2-7
abundance: -
d_gene: TRBD1
v_gene: TRBV2

CDR3aa: CASSFPFGARYGYTF
CDR3nt: TGTGCCAGCAGTTTCCCCTTCGGGGCCCGCTATGGCTACACCTTC
j_gene: TRBJ1-2
abundance: -
d_gene: -
v_gene: TRBV28

CDR3aa: CASSIVGGAKNIQYF
CDR3nt: TGTGCCAGTAGTATAGTCGGGGGAGCCAAAAACATTCAGTACTTC
j_gene: TRBJ2-4
abundance: -
d_gene: -
v_gene: TRBV19

CDR3aa: CASSDTGRNSPLHF
CDR3nt: TGTGCCAGCAGTGATACAGGGAGAAATTCACCCCTCCACTTT
j_gene: TRBJ1-6
abundance: -
d_gene: -
v_gene: TRBV6-5

CDR3aa: CASTGQVRDQPQHF
CDR3nt: TGTGCCAGCACTGGACAGGTTAGAGATCAGCCCCAGCATTTT
j_gene: TRBJ1-5
abundance: once
d_gene: TRBD1
v_gene: TRBV6-1

CDR3aa: CSVERVEETQYF
CDR3nt: TGCAGCGTTGAAAGAGTTGAAGAGACCCAGTACTTC
j_gene: TRBJ2-5
abundance: -
d_gene: -
v_gene: TRBV29-1

CDR3aa: CSVGHSNQPQHF
CDR3nt: TGCAGCGTTGGCCACAGCAATCAGCCCCAGCATTTT
j_gene: TRBJ1-5
abundance: -
d_gene: -
v_gene: TRBV29-1